A single sample gave rise to the 29 T cell receptor beta chains below, sequenced in a study of tumor-infiltrating lymphocytes in primary liver carcinoma. Germline DNA was extracted alongside blood RNA, which was obtained from unsorted whole blood. From around 520 ng of total RNA, TCR beta-specific cDNA was reverse-transcribed using a constant-region primer. Slightly modified ARM-PCR served as the procedure for the TCR beta libraries. These libraries came from three rounds of nested multiplex PCR. Each of the first two PCR rounds ran nine to ten cycles with TRBV1-TRBV30 forward and C-beta reverse primers. TCRdb itself ran the multiplex PCR reads through MiXCR, one entry per CDR3 protein. The sample holds fewer than 350,000 distinct CDR3 sequences, approximately 64% seen once. The sample was peripheral blood. These receptors were taken from a man in his forties with primary liver carcinoma and hepatitis B virus infection.

This clonotype showed up many times. This chain connects TRBV29-1 to TRBJ2-7; 7 bases match TRBD1. The V gene's germline CDR1 is SQVTM and CDR2 ANQGSEA. The CDR3 sequence is 13 residues long. V trimming: 7 bases; J trimming: 3 bases; junction bases outside the gene matches: 9. The CDR3 protein is CSALGGLDYEQYF. The CDR3 nucleotides read TGCAGCGCTCTAGGGGGCTTGGACTACGAGCAGTACTTC.

This clonotype was counted once. This chain uses TRBV7-8 with TRBJ2-1; perhaps TRBD2 as D (6 bases). CDR1 and CDR2 from the germline V gene are SGHVS and FQNEAQ. V lost 0 bases to trimming and J lost 1 base, with 13 bases between them. CDR3 size: 17 residues. CDR3 sequence (DNA): TGTGCCAGCAGCTTAGCCCCTCGCGGGACTTCCTACAATGAGCAGTTCTTC. This codes for CASSLAPRGTSYNEQFF.

As regards this clonotype: Being one base from a much bigger clone, this may be a read error. Because the CDR3's place on the DNA is in doubt, the DNA is left out and the CDR3 is given as listed by TCRdb. The chain is built from TRBV5-4 and TRBJ2-7; the tabulated D call, TRBD1, remains unverified against the DNA. Germline assignment: CDR1 SGHNT and CDR2 YYREEE (reference sequence). The CDR3 is 13 amino acids long, termini counted. CDR3 residues: CASSLVGAGILYF.

This clonotype was counted many times. The rearrangement links TRBV6-1 to TRBJ2-5, with 8 bases identical to TRBD2. The CDR3 contains 15 residues. The V and J ends lost 3 bases and 2 bases, in that order; junction bases with no gene match: 5. Germline V lookup: CDR1 MNHNS, CDR2 SASEGT. Here the CDR3 reads CASSDRAGDQETQYF. In DNA form, the CDR3 reads TGTGCCAGCAGTGATCGAGCGGGAGATCAAGAGACCCAGTACTTC.

Of note for this clonotype: The germline gene is not matched at one end of the junction; a read error may be the cause. The chain carries TRBV14 and TRBJ2-5, with D uncertain. Germline loops: CDR1 SGHDN, CDR2 FVKESK. The length of the CDR3 is 14 residues. The CDR3 DNA reads TGTGCCAGCAGCCGAAACGGGCTTCAAGGGACCCAGTACTTC. Translated, it gives CASSRNGLQGTQYF.

This clonotype was picked up many times. The chain has TRBV4-1 and TRBJ1-6; D is possibly TRBD1 (5 bases). Per germline, CDR1 MGHRA and CDR2 YSYEKL. V lost 0 bases to trimming and J lost 7 bases, with 13 bases between them. This CDR3 is built from 16 residues. CDR3 residues: CASSQEVRVANSPLHF. As DNA, the CDR3 is TGCGCCAGCAGCCAAGAAGTCAGGGTGGCGAATTCACCCCTCCACTTT.

This clonotype was seen only once. A much larger clone lies a single base off, so this may be a read error. J is TRBJ2-1 and V is TRBV5-4; TRBD2 agrees at 7 bases. J lost 10 bases, V lost 7 bases, and 14 bases had no gene match. CDR3 size: 14 residues. Germline CDR1 is SGHNT and CDR2 is YYREEE (reference sequence). CDR3 amino acids: CASQREAAIQEQFF. CDR3 coding DNA: TGTGCCAGCCAACGGGAGGCCGCAATCCAGGAGCAGTTCTTC.

This chain connects TRBV11-1 to TRBJ1-5; D remains unclear. The germline V gene encodes CDR1 SGHAT and CDR2 FQDESV (reference sequence). Trimming removed 8 bases from V and 0 bases from J, with 8 bases in between. This CDR3 comprises 13 residues. CDR3 sequence: CASGDGSNQPQHF. The CDR3 coding sequence is TGTGCCAGCGGGGATGGTAGCAATCAGCCCCAGCATTTT.

Turning to this clonotype: Germline is not matched at one junction end, which may reflect a read error. This chain links TRBV7-8 with TRBJ1-1; D perhaps matches TRBD1 (6 bases). In germline, CDR1 is SGHVS, CDR2 FQNEAQ. CDR3 length: 14 amino acids. CDR3 nucleotides: TGTGACAGCAGCTTATCTTACAGGGACACTGAAGCTTTCTTT. Amino acid sequence: CDSSLSYRDTEAFF.

The table lists this clonotype with a few counts. This sequence joins TRBV5-5 and TRBJ2-3, with D perhaps given as TRBD1 or TRBD2 (5 bases each). The CDR3 is made up of 15 amino acids. Trimming removed 4 bases from V and 0 bases from J, with 12 bases in between. Germline lookup yields CDR1 SGHKS and CDR2 YYEKEE (reference sequence). The CDR3 reads CASSERGTSTDTQYF. As DNA, the CDR3 is TGTGCCAGCAGCGAGAGGGGTACTAGCACAGATACGCAGTATTTT.

About this clonotype: This clone may be a read error of a much larger clone one base away. The V and J genes are TRBV5-6 and TRBJ2-3, with D tentatively TRBD2 (6 bases). The CDR3 runs to 14 residues. Germline CDR1 and CDR2: SGHDT and YYEEEE. The CDR3 DNA is TGTGCCAGCAGCGCCCAGGAGGGGTTAGATGCGCAGTATTTT. Translated, it gives CASSAQEGLDAQYF.

This clonotype has just one count. The rearrangement links TRBV10-3 to TRBJ2-3; D gene ambiguous. The germline V and J ends were trimmed by 0 bases and 6 bases, with 19 bases remaining between them. CDR3 size: 17 residues. Germline CDR1 is ENHRY and CDR2 is SYGVKD. CDR3 sequence reads: CAISESKVVEAGDTQYF. The CDR3 DNA follows: TGTGCCATCAGTGAGTCGAAAGTGGTCGAGGCCGGGGATACGCAGTATTTT.

This clonotype was detected only once. Since a much larger clone is just one base distant, this may be a read error. The rearrangement links TRBV4-1 to TRBJ2-1, with 9 bases aligning to TRBD1. V lost 3 bases and J lost 6; bases outside the gene matches: 9. Per the germline V gene, CDR1 is MGHRA and CDR2 is YSYEKL. The CDR3 has 16 amino acids. For the CDR3, the DNA is TGCGCCAGCAGCCATATCGGGGACAGGGTAGCCAATGAGCAGTTCTTC. Translating gives CASSHIGDRVANEQFF.

Worth noting for this clonotype: A read error may explain this, as a much larger clone is one base away. The chain carries TRBV10-1 and TRBJ2-1; possibly TRBD1 for D (6 bases). V was trimmed by 7 bases and J by 9 bases, leaving 16 bases between them. The germline gives CDR1 WNHNN, CDR2 SYGVQD (reference sequence). CDR3 length: 13 amino acids. The CDR3 sequence: CASNGRVGGEQFF. The CDR3 coding sequence is TGCGCCAGCAATGGACGGGTAGGGGGTGAGCAGTTCTTC.

This clonotype was counted many times. The chain employs TRBV11-2 and TRBJ2-7, with TRBD2 matching 13 bases. V dropped 5 bases and J dropped 6; count of bases not matched to a gene: 7. Germline V gene lookup returns CDR1 SGHAT and CDR2 FQNNGV. The CDR3 contains 15 residues. Here the CDR3 reads CASSRGLAGASEQYF. CDR3 nucleotide sequence: TGTGCCAGCAGCCGCGGACTAGCGGGAGCGAGCGAGCAGTACTTC.

The chain joins TRBV11-3 to TRBJ2-3; possibly TRBD2 for D (5 bases). The germline gives CDR1 SGHNT, CDR2 YENEEA. There are 16 residues in the CDR3. Trimming removed 4 bases at V and 4 bases at J, with 18 bases between. In DNA, the CDR3 is TGTGCCAGCAGCTCGACACAAGAGGGCTCTTCAGATACGCAGTATTTT. Protein product: CASSSTQEGSSDTQYF. The complete variable domain, with remaining parts taken from reference TRBV11-3 and TRBJ2-3, reads EAGVVQSPRYKIIEKKQPVAFWCNPISGHNTLYWYLQNLGQGPELLIRYENEEAVDDSQLPKDRFSAERLKGVDSTLKIQPAELGDSAVYLCASSSTQEGSSDTQYFGPGTRLTVL.

The chain combines TRBV5-4 with TRBJ2-7; 9 bases map to TRBD1. The CDR3 is made up of 13 amino acids. CDR1 and CDR2 (germline): SGHNT, YYREEE (reference sequence). V was clipped by 6 bases and J by 5 bases; unmatched bases: 6. The CDR3 loop is CASNPRTGDEQYF. The CDR3 nucleotides read TGTGCCAGCAACCCCCGGACAGGGGACGAGCAGTACTTC.

This clonotype was seen just once. This clone may be a read error of a much larger clone one base away. As DNA, the CDR3 is TGTGCCAGCACAAAGGGGACTAGCTCTAGCGAGCAGTACTTC. Its translation is CASTKGTSSSEQYF. The chain joins TRBV6-5 to TRBJ2-7; 9 positions match TRBD2. From germline, CDR1 is MNHEY and CDR2 SVGAGI. J was trimmed by 6 bases and V by 7 bases; bases with no gene match: 10. This CDR3 has 14 residues.

A note on this clonotype: Just one base apart from a much larger clone, this may be a read error. V and J are TRBV6-5 and TRBJ2-7; no clear D gene. CDR1 and CDR2 (germline): MNHEY, SVGAGI. The CDR3 extends over 14 amino acids. With 6 bases removed from V and 8 bases from J, the gap between germline ends came to 20 bases. This CDR3 reads CASSETYSSAKQYF. Here the CDR3 DNA reads TGTGCCAGCAGCGAGACCTACAGCTCTGCGAAGCAGTACTTC.

Regarding this clonotype: The junction does not match germline at one end; this may be a read error. The chain joins TRBV4-2 to TRBJ2-1; 16 nucleotides align to TRBD2. The V gene's germline CDR1 is LGHNA and CDR2 YNFKEQ. This CDR3 is 17 amino acids long. The CDR3 nucleotides are TGTGCCAACAGCCGAACCGGGACTAGCGGGAGGGAGAATGAGCAGTTCTTC. Protein product: CANSRTGTSGRENEQFF.

The V and J genes are TRBV5-5 and TRBJ2-2, with 7 positions matching TRBD1. The CDR3 runs to 16 residues. J gave up 7 bases and V 1 base, and 10 bases lay outside the gene matches. The germline V gene encodes CDR1 SGHKS and CDR2 YYEKEE (reference sequence). Here the CDR3 DNA reads TGTGCCAGCAGCTTGAGGGGGCAGGGAGCCGTCGGGGAGCTGTTTTTT. As protein: CASSLRGQGAVGELFF.

The genes are TRBV20-1 and TRBJ2-7, with TRBD2 as a possible D gene (5 bases). Trimming removed 3 bases from V and 3 bases from J, with 18 bases in between. Per the germline V gene, CDR1 is DFQATT and CDR2 is SNEGSKA (reference sequence). CDR3 length equals 15 residues. CDR3 protein: CSASPLRLADYEQYF. The CDR3 DNA reads TGCAGTGCTAGTCCCCTCCGGCTAGCCGACTACGAGCAGTACTTC.

The gene calls are TRBV11-2 and TRBJ2-1; 8 bases are a match to TRBD2. CDR3 length: 19 residues. Germline V gene lookup returns CDR1 SGHAT and CDR2 FQNNGV. Trimming at V came to 4 bases and at J to 3 bases, leaving 17 bases not matched to a gene. The CDR3 region is CASSCHGRVAGKFYNEQFF. The CDR3 region has the DNA TGTGCCAGCAGCTGTCACGGTCGGGTAGCGGGAAAGTTCTACAATGAGCAGTTCTTC.

This clonotype has just one count. The junction shows a germline mismatch at one end, possibly a read error. The chain employs TRBV6-1 and TRBJ2-7, with TRBD1 identical over 7 bases. Looked up from germline, CDR1 is MNHNS and CDR2 is SASEGT. CDR3 length equals 14 residues. The CDR3 loop reads CASSPRDRGYGQYF. CDR3 DNA sequence: TGTGCCAGCAGTCCCCGGGACAGAGGGTACGGGCAGTACTTC.

Turning to this clonotype: The conserved closing phenylalanine or tryptophan is absent in this CDR3, likely reflecting a read error. The chain couples TRBV11-2 to TRBJ2-3; TRBD1 agrees at 7 bases. The J call could be wrong; TRBJ1-5 is a better fit for the DNA end. The V gene's germline CDR1 is SGHAT and CDR2 FQNNGV. CDR3 size: 15 residues. The CDR3 sequence: CASSLGGSGTDTQHS. CDR3 bases: TGTGCCAGCAGCTTGGGCGGGAGTGGGACAGATACGCAGCATTCT.

With regard to this clonotype: At one boundary the junction diverges from the germline segment, which might be a read error. The chain carries TRBV11-3 and TRBJ2-1, with TRBD2 matching over 8 bases. The CDR3 loop spans 15 amino acids. CDR1 and CDR2 from the germline V gene are SGHNT and YENEEA. The CDR3: CASSLGPAGAGEQFF. The CDR3 nucleotides are TGTGCCAGTAGCTTGGGACCAGCGGGAGCGGGTGAGCAGTTCTTC.

Comments on this clonotype: It may be a read error: a sequence one base away is much more abundant. This rearrangement joins TRBV4-2 to TRBJ2-7; TRBD2 might be the D (5 bases). The CDR3 covers 13 residues. Per the germline V gene, CDR1 is LGHNA and CDR2 is YNFKEQ. The CDR3 loop is CVSRPDYSYEQYF. DNA of the CDR3: TGTGTCAGCAGACCAGACTACTCCTACGAGCAGTACTTC.

The rearrangement uses TRBV11-2 and TRBJ2-5, with unresolved D. This CDR3 is 14 amino acids long. V was cut by 5 bases and J by 2 bases, with 12 bases left in between. Germline CDR1 and CDR2: SGHAT and FQNNGV. CDR3 DNA sequence: TGTGCCAGCAGCACGGACGGACCACAAGAGACCCAGTACTTC. Protein product: CASSTDGPQETQYF.

This clonotype was detected only once. A junction boundary mismatches the germline segment, possibly from a read error. This chain links TRBV4-3 with TRBJ1-1; 8 nucleotides agree with TRBD1. The germline V gene has CDR1 LGHNA and CDR2 YSLEER. CDR3 length: 17 residues. CDR3 sequence reads: CASSQEYGQGFWIEAFF. The CDR3 DNA sequence: TGTGCCAGCAGCCAAGAGTATGGACAGGGTTTTTGGATTGAAGCTTTCTTT.